This entry is about one TCR beta chain. What it binds is not known. Treatment of the sample: oral pan-JAK inhibitor, 5-10 mg twice daily. Germline CDR1 and CDR2: MGHRA and YSYEKL. V shed 5 bases and J shed 4 bases, with 14 bases lying between them. The CDR3 is 14 amino acids. Once RNA had been extracted, it was reverse transcribed into cDNA to act as the sequencing template. Assay: immunoSEQ multiplex PCR; the TCRdb copy retains only in-frame clones and omits some. Among roughly 120,000 clones listed, roughly 50% were seen once. The source of the sample is a study of CD8+ T cells in alopecia areata. Background on the study: Patients given treatment had severity scored by the percentage of scalp area affected.

Whole-study findings and limits: Higher clonality than in normal scalp was seen in lesional scalp, especially alopecia totalis/universalis. Against the mouse data, patients shared TCRs less clearly, possibly for HLA reasons. Having one nonresponder leaves uncertain how baseline CD8+ expansion relates to response.

V usage is TRBV4-1 and J usage is TRBJ1-1; no clear D gene. The specimen comprised CD4+ T cells sorted from blood, sampled at week 24, from a patient treated with tofacitinib. This receptor was taken from a human donor with alopecia areata. The CDR3 protein is CASSVGLLGTEAFF. Written as DNA, the CDR3 is TGCGCCAGCAGCGTTGGACTCCTGGGCACTGAAGCTTTCTTT.